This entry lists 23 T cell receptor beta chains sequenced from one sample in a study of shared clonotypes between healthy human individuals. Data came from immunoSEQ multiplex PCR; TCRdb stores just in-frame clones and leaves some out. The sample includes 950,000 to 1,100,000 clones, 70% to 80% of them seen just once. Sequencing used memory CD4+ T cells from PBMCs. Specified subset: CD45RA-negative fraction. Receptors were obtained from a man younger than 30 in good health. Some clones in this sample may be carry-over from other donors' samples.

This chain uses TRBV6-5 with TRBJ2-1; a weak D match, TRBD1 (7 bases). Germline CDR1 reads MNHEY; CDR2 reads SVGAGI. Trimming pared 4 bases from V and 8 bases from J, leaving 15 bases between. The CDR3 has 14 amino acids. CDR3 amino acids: CASSSRGVGDEQFF. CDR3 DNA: TGTGCCAGCAGTTCCAGGGGGGTAGGTGATGAGCAGTTCTTC.

CDR3 amino acids: CASTPGQMNTEAFF. DNA for the CDR3: TGTGCCAGCACCCCTGGACAGATGAACACTGAAGCTTTCTTT. V is TRBV2 and J is TRBJ1-1; weak D call: TRBD1 (6 bases). V was trimmed by 7 bases and J by 0 bases, leaving 12 bases between them. Germline V gene lookup returns CDR1 SNHLY and CDR2 FYNNEI. This CDR3 spans 14 amino acids. The full variable domain, in which reference TRBV2 and TRBJ1-1 provide the parts outside the CDR3, is EPEVTQTPSHQVTQMGQEVILRCVPISNHLYFYWYRQILGQKVEFLVSFYNNEISEKSEIFDDQFSVERPDGSNFTLKIRSTKLEDSAMYFCASTPGQMNTEAFFGQGTRLTVV.

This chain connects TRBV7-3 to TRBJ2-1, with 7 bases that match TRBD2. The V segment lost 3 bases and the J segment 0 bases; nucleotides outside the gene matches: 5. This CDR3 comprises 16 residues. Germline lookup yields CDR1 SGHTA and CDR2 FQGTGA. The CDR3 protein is CASSFSGPSSYNEQFF. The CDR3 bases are TGTGCCAGCAGCTTTAGCGGGCCTAGCTCCTACAATGAGCAGTTCTTC. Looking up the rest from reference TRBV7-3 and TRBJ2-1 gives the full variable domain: GAGVSQTPSNKVTEKGKYVELRCDPISGHTALYWYRQSLGQGPEFLIYFQGTGAADDSGLPNDRFFAVRPEGSVSTLKIQRTERGDSAVYLCASSFSGPSSYNEQFFGPGTRLTVL.

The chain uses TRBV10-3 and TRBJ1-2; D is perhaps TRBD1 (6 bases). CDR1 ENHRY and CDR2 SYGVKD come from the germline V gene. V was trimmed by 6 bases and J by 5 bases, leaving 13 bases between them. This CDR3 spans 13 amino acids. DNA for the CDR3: TGTGCCATCAGAGCCCAGGGGAGGTATGGCTACACCTTC. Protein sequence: CAIRAQGRYGYTF.

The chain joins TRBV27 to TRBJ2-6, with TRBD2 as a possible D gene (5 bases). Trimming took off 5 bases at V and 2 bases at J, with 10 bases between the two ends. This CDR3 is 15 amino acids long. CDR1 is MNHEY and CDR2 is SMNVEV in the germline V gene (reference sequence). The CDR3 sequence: CASSAPGAGANVLTF. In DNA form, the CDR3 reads TGTGCCAGCAGTGCCCCCGGGGCTGGGGCCAACGTCCTGACTTTC.

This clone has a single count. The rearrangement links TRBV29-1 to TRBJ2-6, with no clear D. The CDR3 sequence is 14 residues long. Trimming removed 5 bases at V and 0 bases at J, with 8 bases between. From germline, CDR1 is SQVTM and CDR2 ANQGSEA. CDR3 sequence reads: CSVMGNSGANVLTF. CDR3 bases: TGCAGCGTTATGGGAAACTCTGGGGCCAACGTCCTGACTTTC.

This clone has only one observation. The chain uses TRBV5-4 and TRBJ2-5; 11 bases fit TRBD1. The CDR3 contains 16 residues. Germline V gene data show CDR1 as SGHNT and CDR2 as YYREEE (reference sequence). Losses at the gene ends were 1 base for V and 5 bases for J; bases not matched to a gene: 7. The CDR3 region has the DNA TGTGCCAGCAGCTTGAATATTGGGACAGGGGGGGAGACCCAGTACTTC. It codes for CASSLNIGTGGETQYF.

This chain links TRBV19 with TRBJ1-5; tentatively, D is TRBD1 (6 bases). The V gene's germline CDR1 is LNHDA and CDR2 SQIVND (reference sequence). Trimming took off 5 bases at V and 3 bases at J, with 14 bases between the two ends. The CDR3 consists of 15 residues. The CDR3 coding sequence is TGTGCCAGTAGTGCCGGGACACCTTCCAATCAGCCCCAGCATTTT. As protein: CASSAGTPSNQPQHF.

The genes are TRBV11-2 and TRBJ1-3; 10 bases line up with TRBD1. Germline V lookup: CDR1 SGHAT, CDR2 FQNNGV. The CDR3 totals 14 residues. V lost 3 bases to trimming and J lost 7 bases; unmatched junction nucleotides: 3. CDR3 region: CASSFRQGANTIYF. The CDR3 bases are TGTGCCAGCAGCTTTAGACAGGGGGCTAACACCATATATTTT.

CDR3 residues: CASSPLLGGPPTGELFF. The CDR3 bases are TGTGCCAGTAGTCCCCTCCTCGGCGGACCTCCAACCGGGGAGCTGTTTTTT. The chain is built from TRBV19 and TRBJ2-2, with D hard to call. V was pared by 5 bases and J by 5 bases, with 21 bases between. Germline CDR1 is LNHDA and CDR2 is SQIVND (reference sequence). The CDR3 has 17 amino acids.

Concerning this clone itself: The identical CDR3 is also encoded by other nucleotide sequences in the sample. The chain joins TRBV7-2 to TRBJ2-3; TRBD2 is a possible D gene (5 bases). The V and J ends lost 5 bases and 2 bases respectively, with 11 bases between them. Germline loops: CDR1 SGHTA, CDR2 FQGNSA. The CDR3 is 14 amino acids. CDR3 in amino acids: CASSPTRDTDTQYF. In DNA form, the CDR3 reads TGTGCCAGCAGCCCAACTAGGGACACAGATACGCAGTATTTT.

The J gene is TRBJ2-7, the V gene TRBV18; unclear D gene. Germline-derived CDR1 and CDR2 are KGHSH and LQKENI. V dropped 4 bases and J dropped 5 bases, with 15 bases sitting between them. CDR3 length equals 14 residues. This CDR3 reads CASSQRGVNHEQYF. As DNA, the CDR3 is TGTGCCAGCTCACAACGCGGTGTAAACCACGAGCAGTACTTC. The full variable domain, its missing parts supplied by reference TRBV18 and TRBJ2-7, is NAGVMQNPRHLVRRRGQEARLRCSPMKGHSHVYWYRQLPEEGLKFMVYLQKENIIDESGMPKERFSAEFPKEGPSILRIQQVVRGDSAAYFCASSQRGVNHEQYFGPGTRLTVT.

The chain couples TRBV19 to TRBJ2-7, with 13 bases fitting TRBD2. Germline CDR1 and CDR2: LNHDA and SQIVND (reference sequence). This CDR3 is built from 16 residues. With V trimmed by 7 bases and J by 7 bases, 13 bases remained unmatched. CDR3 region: CASMGTSGEGLGEQYF. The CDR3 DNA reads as TGTGCCAGTATGGGGACTAGCGGGGAAGGACTCGGAGAGCAGTACTTC. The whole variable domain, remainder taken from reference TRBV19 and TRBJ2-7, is DGGITQSPKYLFRKEGQNVTLSCEQNLNHDAMYWYRQDPGQGLRLIYYSQIVNDFQKGDIAEGYSVSREKKESFPLTVTSAQKNPTAFYLCASMGTSGEGLGEQYFGPGTRLTVT.

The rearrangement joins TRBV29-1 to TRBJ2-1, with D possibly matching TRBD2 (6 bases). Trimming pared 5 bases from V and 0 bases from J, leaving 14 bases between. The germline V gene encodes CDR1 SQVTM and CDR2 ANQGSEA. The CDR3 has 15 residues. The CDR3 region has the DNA TGCAGCGTTCAACGGGACTGGAGCTCCTACAATGAGCAGTTCTTC. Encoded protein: CSVQRDWSSYNEQFF.

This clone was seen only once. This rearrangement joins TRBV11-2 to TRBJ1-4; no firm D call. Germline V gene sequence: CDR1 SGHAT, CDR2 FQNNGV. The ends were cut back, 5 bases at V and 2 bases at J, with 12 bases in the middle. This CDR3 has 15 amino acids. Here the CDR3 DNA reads TGTGCCAGCAGCCTCCGGACGTCTACTAATGAAAAACTGTTTTTT. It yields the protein CASSLRTSTNEKLFF.

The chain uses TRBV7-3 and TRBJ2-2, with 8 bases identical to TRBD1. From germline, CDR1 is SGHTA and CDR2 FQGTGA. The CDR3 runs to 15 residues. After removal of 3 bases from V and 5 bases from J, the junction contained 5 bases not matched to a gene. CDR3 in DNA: TGTGCCAGCAGCTTGGACAGGGACGGGACCGGGGAGCTGTTTTTT. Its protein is CASSLDRDGTGELFF. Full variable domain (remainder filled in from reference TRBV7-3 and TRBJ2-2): GAGVSQTPSNKVTEKGKYVELRCDPISGHTALYWYRQSLGQGPEFLIYFQGTGAADDSGLPNDRFFAVRPEGSVSTLKIQRTERGDSAVYLCASSLDRDGTGELFFGEGSRLTVL.

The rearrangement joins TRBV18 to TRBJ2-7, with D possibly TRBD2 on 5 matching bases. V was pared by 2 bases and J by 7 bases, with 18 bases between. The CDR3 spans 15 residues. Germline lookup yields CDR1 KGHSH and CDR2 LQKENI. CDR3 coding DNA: TGTGCCAGCTCACCAAATGGTCCCGGGGTCGGAGAGCAGTACTTC. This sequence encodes CASSPNGPGVGEQYF.

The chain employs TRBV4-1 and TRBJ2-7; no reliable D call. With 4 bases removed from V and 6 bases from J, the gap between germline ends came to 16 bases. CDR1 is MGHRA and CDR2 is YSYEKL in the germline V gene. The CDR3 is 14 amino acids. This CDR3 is CASSPAVPKSEQYF. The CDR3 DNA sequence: TGCGCCAGCAGCCCCGCCGTCCCCAAAAGCGAGCAGTACTTC.

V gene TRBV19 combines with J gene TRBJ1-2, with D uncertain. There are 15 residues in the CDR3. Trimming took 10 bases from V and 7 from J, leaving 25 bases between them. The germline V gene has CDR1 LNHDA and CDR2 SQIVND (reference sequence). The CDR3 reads CATSARMPREGGYTF. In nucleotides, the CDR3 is TGTGCCACATCCGCCCGGATGCCTAGAGAAGGTGGCTACACCTTC.

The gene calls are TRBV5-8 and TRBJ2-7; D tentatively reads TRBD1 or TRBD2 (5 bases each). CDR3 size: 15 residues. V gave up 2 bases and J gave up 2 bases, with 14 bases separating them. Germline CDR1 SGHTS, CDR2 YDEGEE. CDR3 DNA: TGTGCCAGCAGCTTAAGGGGACGGTCGACCTACGAGCAGTACTTC. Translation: CASSLRGRSTYEQYF.

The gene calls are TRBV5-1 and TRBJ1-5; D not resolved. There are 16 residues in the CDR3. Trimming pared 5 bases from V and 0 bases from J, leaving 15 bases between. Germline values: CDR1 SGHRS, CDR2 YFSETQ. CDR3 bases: TGCGCCAGCAGTCCCGGGGTTTCCTATAGCAATCAGCCCCAGCATTTT. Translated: CASSPGVSYSNQPQHF.

The CDR3, as DNA: TGTGCCAGCAGCGCAATCCCAGCGAGTGGGGGCGAAGCTTTCTTT. Its translation is CASSAIPASGGEAFF. V usage is TRBV9 and J usage is TRBJ1-1; TRBD1 is a possible D gene (6 bases). The CDR3 is made up of 15 amino acids. Germline V lookup: CDR1 SGDLS, CDR2 YYNGEE. Between the trimmed V and J ends, which lost 3 bases and 8 bases, there was a span of 20 bases.

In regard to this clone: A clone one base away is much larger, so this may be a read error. The CDR3 DNA reads TGCGCCAGCAGACTAGCGGGCCCCGGGGAGCTGTTTTTT. Its translation is CASRLAGPGELFF. The rearrangement links TRBV5-1 to TRBJ2-2; TRBD2 aligns across 9 bases. Trimming removed 5 bases from V and 6 bases from J; junction bases left unmatched: 2. CDR1 and CDR2 (germline): SGHRS, YFSETQ. This CDR3 spans 13 amino acids.